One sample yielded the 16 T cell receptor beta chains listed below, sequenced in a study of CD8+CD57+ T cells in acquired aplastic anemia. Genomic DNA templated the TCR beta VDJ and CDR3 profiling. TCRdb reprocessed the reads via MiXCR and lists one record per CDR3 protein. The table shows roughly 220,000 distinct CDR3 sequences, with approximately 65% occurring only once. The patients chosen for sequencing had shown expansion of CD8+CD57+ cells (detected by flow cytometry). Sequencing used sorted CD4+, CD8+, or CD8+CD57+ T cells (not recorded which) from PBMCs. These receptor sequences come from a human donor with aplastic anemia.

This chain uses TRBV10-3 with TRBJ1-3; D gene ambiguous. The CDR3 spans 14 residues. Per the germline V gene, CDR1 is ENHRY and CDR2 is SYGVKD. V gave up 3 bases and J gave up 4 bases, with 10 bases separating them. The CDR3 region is CAISDDGRGNTIYF. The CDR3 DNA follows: TGTGCCATCAGTGATGATGGGAGAGGAAACACCATATATTTT.

The CDR3 reads CASEGSYNEQFF. The CDR3 nucleotides are TGTGCCAGCGAAGGAAGTTACAATGAGCAGTTCTTC. V is TRBV7-9 and J is TRBJ2-1; D uncertain. The V gene lost 8 bases and the J gene lost 4 bases, with 9 bases spanning the gap. The CDR3 consists of 12 residues. Germline lookup yields CDR1 SEHNR and CDR2 FQNEAQ (reference sequence).

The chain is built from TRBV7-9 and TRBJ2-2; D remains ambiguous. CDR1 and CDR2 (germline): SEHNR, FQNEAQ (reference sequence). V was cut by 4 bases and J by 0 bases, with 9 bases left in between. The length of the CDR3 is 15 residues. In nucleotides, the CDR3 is TGTGCCAGCAGCTCCTACGCCACGAACACCGGGGAGCTGTTTTTT. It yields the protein CASSSYATNTGELFF.

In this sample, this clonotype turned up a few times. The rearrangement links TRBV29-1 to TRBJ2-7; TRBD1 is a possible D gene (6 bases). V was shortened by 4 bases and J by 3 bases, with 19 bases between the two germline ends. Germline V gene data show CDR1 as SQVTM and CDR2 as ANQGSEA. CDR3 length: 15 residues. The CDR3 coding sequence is TGCAGCGTTGTACGACCGAGGACAGAGAGCTACGAGCAGTACTTC. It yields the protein CSVVRPRTESYEQYF.

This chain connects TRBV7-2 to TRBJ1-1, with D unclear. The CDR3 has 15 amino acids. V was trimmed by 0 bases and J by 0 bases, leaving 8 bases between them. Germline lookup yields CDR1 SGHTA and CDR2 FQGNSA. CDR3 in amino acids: CASSLAARMNTEAFF. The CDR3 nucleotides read TGTGCCAGCAGCTTAGCCGCCAGGATGAACACTGAAGCTTTCTTT.

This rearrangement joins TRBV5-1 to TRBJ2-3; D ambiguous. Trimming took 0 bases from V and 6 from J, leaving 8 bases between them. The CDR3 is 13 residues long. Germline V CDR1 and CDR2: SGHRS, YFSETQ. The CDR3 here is CASSLETPDTQYF. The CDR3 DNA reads TGCGCCAGCAGCTTGGAGACCCCGGATACGCAGTATTTT.

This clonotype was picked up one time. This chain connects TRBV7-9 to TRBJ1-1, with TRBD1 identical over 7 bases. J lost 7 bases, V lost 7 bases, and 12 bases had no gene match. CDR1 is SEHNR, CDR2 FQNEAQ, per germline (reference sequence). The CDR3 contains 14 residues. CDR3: CASNTPGQRGEAFF. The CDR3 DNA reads TGTGCCAGCAACACACCGGGACAGCGAGGTGAAGCTTTCTTT.

CDR3 in DNA: TGTGCCAGCAGCTTCGACGGCGGATTCCAAGAGACCCAGTACTTC. This translates into CASSFDGGFQETQYF. The chain recombines TRBV7-6 with TRBJ2-5, with D uncertain. The CDR3 covers 15 residues. V gave up 3 bases and J gave up 1 base, with 12 bases separating them. CDR1 is SGHVS, CDR2 FNYEAQ, per germline.

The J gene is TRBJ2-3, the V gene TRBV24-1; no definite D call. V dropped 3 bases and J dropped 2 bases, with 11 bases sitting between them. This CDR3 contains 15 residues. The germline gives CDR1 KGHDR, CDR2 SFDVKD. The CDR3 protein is CATSDLKGPTDTQYF. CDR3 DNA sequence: TGTGCCACCAGTGATCTCAAAGGCCCCACAGATACGCAGTATTTT.

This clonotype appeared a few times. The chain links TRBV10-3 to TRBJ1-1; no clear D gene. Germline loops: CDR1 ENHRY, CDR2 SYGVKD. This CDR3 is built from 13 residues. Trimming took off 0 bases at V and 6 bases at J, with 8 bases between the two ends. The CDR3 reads CAISESRRSEAFF. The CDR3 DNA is TGTGCCATCAGTGAGTCGAGGCGTTCTGAAGCTTTCTTT.

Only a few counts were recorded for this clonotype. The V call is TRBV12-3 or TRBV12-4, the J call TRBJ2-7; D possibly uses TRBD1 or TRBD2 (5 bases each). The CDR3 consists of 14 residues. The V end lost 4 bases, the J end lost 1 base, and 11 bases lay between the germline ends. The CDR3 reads CASSSIGTSYEQYF. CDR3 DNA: TGTGCCAGCAGTTCTATAGGGACGTCCTACGAGCAGTACTTC.

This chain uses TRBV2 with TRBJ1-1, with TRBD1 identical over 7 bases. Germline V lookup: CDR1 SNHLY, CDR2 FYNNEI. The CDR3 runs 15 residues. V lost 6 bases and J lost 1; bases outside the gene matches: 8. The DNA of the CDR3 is TGTGCCAGCAGAAGGGACAGCTTAAAGAACACTGAAGCTTTCTTT. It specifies CASRRDSLKNTEAFF.

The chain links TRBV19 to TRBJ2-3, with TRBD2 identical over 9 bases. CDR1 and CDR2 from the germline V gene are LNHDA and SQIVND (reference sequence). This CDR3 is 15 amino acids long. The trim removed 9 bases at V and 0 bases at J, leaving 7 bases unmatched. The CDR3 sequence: CASKSSGASTDTQYF. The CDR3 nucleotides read TGTGCCAGCAAATCTAGCGGGGCAAGCACAGATACGCAGTATTTT.

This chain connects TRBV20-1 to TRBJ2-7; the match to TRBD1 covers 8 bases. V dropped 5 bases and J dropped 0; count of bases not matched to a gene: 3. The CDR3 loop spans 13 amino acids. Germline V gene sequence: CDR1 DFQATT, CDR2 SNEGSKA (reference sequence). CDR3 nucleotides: TGCAGTGCTGAGGACAGGGCCTCCTACGAGCAGTACTTC. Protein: CSAEDRASYEQYF.

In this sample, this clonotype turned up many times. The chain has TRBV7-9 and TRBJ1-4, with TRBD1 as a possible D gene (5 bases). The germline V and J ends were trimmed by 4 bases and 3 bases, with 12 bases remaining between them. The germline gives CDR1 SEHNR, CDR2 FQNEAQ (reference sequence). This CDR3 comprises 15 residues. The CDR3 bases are TGTGCCAGCAGCTCTTCCGGGACTGCTAATGAAAAACTGTTTTTT. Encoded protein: CASSSSGTANEKLFF.

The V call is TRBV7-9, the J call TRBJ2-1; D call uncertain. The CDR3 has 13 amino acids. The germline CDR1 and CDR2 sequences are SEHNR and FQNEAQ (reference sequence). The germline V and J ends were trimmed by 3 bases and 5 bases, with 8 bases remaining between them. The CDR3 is CASSFQSDNEQFF. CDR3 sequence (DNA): TGTGCCAGCAGCTTCCAAAGCGACAATGAGCAGTTCTTC.